The rows below give T cell receptor beta chains drawn from one sample of a study of T cell repertoires in cytomegalovirus infection. TCRdb reprocessed the reads with MiXCR, giving one entry per CDR3 protein. The table shows some 240,000 distinct CDR3 sequences, with approximately 15% occurring only once. Sequencing was carried out using CD8+ T cells from PBMCs. The receptors come from a human donor in good health (CMV status not recorded). Some clones in this sample may be carry-over from other donors' samples. Both conserved end residues are part of each CDR3. The D gene is left open where the match is weak. Expanded clones get a size class; other rows say once, few or many, or leave the size out.

few	TRBV27	TRBJ2-2	TRBD1	TGTGCCAGCACCGGGACAGGGACAACCGGGGAGCTGTTTTTT	CASTGTGTTGELFF
few	TRBV6-5	TRBJ2-2	NA	TGTGCCAGCAGTTTAGGGGAAAGCGGGGAGCTGTTTTTT	CASSLGESGELFF
many	TRBV7-9	TRBJ2-2	TRBD1	TGTGCCAGCAGCAGGCCGGGACAGGGCGACACCGGGGAGCTGTTTTTT	CASSRPGQGDTGELFF
few	TRBV6-2/TRBV6-3	TRBJ1-5	NA	TGTGCCAGCAGATGGGTCCCGAATCAGCCCCAGCATTTT	CASRWVPNQPQHF
NA	TRBV2	TRBJ1-1	NA	TGTGACAGCAGAGGTTCGGGAGCTTTCTTT	CDSRGSGAFF
many	TRBV7-2	TRBJ2-1	TRBD2	TGTGCCAGCAGCCCGGCTAGCGGTAATGAGCAGTTCTTC	CASSPASGNEQFF
once	TRBV5-6	TRBJ2-2	TRBD1	TGTGCCAGCACCACGGGGACAGGGGGGTCCGGGGAGCTGTTTTTT	CASTTGTGGSGELFF
many	TRBV7-6	TRBJ2-3	NA	TGTGCCAGCAGCTTAGGGGACGCTAGCACAGATACGCAGTATTTT	CASSLGDASTDTQYF
NA	TRBV7-4	TRBJ2-7	NA	TGTGCCAGCAGCCAAGATTTCTGCGAGCAGTACTTC	CASSQDFCEQYF
many	TRBV7-9	TRBJ2-5	NA	TGTGCCAGCAGCTCAAGGGGGTCAACGGGGGAGACCCAGTACTTC	CASSSRGSTGETQYF
once	TRBV12-3/TRBV12-4	TRBJ2-1	NA	TGTGCCAGCAGTCCCGGGGGGCAGGGGTTTTACAATGAGCAGTTCTTC	CASSPGGQGFYNEQFF
many	TRBV6-1	TRBJ2-2	NA	TGTGCCAGCAGTTGGGCGGACACCGGGGAGCTGTTTTTT	CASSWADTGELFF
NA	TRBV7-8	TRBJ2-3	NA	TGTGCCAGCAGCATCAGCGGGTTCGGCACAGATACGCAGTATTTT	CASSISGFGTDTQYF
few	TRBV2	TRBJ1-3	NA	TGTGCCAGCAGTCTCACCTACAGGGCCCGCACGGGAAACACCATATATTTT	CASSLTYRARTGNTIYF
NA	TRBV25-1	TRBJ1-1	NA	TGTGCCAGCAGTGAATTATTCGCGAACACTGAAGCTTTCTTT	CASSELFANTEAFF
many	TRBV7-8	TRBJ2-2	NA	TGTGCCAGCAGCCGGGACAACGGGGAGCTGTTTTTT	CASSRDNGELFF
few	TRBV10-3	TRBJ2-7	NA	TGTGCCATCGGGGGGACAGCCTCCTACGAGCAGTACTTC	CAIGGTASYEQYF
few	TRBV6-5	TRBJ2-1	NA	TGTGCCAGCAGTTACTCGGGCAGCGAGGGGGATGAGCAGTTCTTC	CASSYSGSEGDEQFF
many	TRBV4-1	TRBJ2-7	NA	TGCGCCAGCAGCATCCGGGACGGAGTCTACGAGCAGTACTTC	CASSIRDGVYEQYF
NA	TRBV7-9	TRBJ1-1	NA	TGTGCCAGCAGCTTAGAGGGGGGGTTGAACACTGAAGCTTTCTTT	CASSLEGGLNTEAFF
NA	TRBV6-2/TRBV6-3	TRBJ1-6	NA	TGTGCCAGCCTCCGCGGGGGCACGGAGGGCGCACCCCTCCACTTT	CASLRGGTEGAPLHF
NA	TRBV27	TRBJ2-1	NA	TGTGCCAGCAGCCAAGCTCCCCCTTACAATGAGCAGTTCTTC	CASSQAPPYNEQFF
many	TRBV27	TRBJ1-5	NA	TGTGCCAGCAGTACTGGAGGGGGTCAGCCCCAGCATTTT	CASSTGGGQPQHF
many	TRBV7-9	TRBJ2-3	TRBD2	TGTGCCAGCAGCCTCAGCGGGGGAAGCACAGATACGCAGTATTTT	CASSLSGGSTDTQYF
few	TRBV28	TRBJ2-7	NA	TGTGCCAGCAGATCACCGCCCGACGAGCAGTACTTC	CASRSPPDEQYF
NA	TRBV10-2	TRBJ2-1	TRBD2	TGCGCCACCAGACTAGCGGGGGGGCCTGATGAGCAGTTCTTC	CATRLAGGPDEQFF
many	TRBV6-1	TRBJ1-1	NA	TGTGCCAGCAGTGAGTGGCAAACAGGGAACACTGAAGCTTTCTTT	CASSEWQTGNTEAFF
NA	TRBV27	TRBJ1-6	NA	TGTGCCAGCAGTTTGATAGGCAGTTCCTCACCCCTCCACTTT	CASSLIGSSSPLHF
many	TRBV7-9	TRBJ1-2	NA	TGTGCCAGCAGCTTCTCCGGACAGTCCCACTATGGCTACACCTTC	CASSFSGQSHYGYTF
many	TRBV11-1	TRBJ2-1	NA	TGTGCCAGCAGCTTATCCGCAGAGCTAGACTCCTACAATGAGCAGTTCTTC	CASSLSAELDSYNEQFF
many	TRBV7-9	TRBJ2-7	NA	TGTGCCAGCAGCCCGTCCCCCAGGGGATTTTTCGAGCAGTACTTC	CASSPSPRGFFEQYF
many	TRBV14	TRBJ2-1	NA	TGTGCCAGCAGCCAAAACCAAGGCAGCTATAAAGACAATGAGCAGTTCTTC	CASSQNQGSYKDNEQFF
NA	TRBV7-9	TRBJ1-6	NA	TGTGCCAGCAGCTTAGGGGCCCCCTATTCACCCCTCCACTTT	CASSLGAPYSPLHF
NA	TRBV12-3/TRBV12-4	TRBJ2-2	NA	TGTGCCAGCGGTTACAGGGAAAAGGGGGAGCTGTTTTTT	CASGYREKGELFF
few	TRBV12-5	TRBJ2-7	NA	TGTGCTAGTGGTTTGGTAGCTGGACCCCACGAGCAGTACTTC	CASGLVAGPHEQYF
NA	TRBV14	TRBJ1-3	NA	TGTGCCAGCAGCCAAGAAAGGGCACCGGGATTTGGAAACACCATATATTTT	CASSQERAPGFGNTIYF
NA	TRBV20-1	TRBJ2-2	TRBD1	TGCAGTGCTAGTGGTCCCGGGACAGATCACACCGGGGAGCTGTTTTTT	CSASGPGTDHTGELFF
NA	TRBV12-3/TRBV12-4	TRBJ1-4	NA	TGTGCCAGCAAGGGATCTACTAATGAAAAACTGTTTTTT	CASKGSTNEKLFF
few	TRBV7-9	TRBJ2-1	NA	TGTGCCAGCAGCAAGGGGGGGACTTACAATGAGCAGTTCTTC	CASSKGGTYNEQFF
few	TRBV11-2	TRBJ1-2	NA	TGTGCCAGCAGCTCCGAACCGCCGACAGGAAACTATGGCTACACCTTC	CASSSEPPTGNYGYTF
NA	TRBV10-3	TRBJ2-7	NA	TGTGCCATCAGTGAGGTTGGAGGCCACTCCTACGAGCAGTACTTC	CAISEVGGHSYEQYF
few	TRBV7-2	TRBJ2-7	TRBD1	TGTGCCAGCAGCTTAGGACGGACAGGGGGCACCTACGAGCAGTACTTC	CASSLGRTGGTYEQYF
NA	TRBV7-9	TRBJ2-1	NA	TGTGCCAGCAGCCCCCCTACCAATGAGCAGTTCTTC	CASSPPTNEQFF
NA	TRBV4-3	TRBJ1-5	NA	TGCGCCAGCAGCCAAGATTTTCGGTCGAATCAGCCCCAGCATTTT	CASSQDFRSNQPQHF
few	TRBV28	TRBJ1-1	TRBD1	TGTGCCAGCAGTTTAAAGACAGGGGGACCCATGAACACTGAAGCTTTCTTT	CASSLKTGGPMNTEAFF
many	TRBV7-2	TRBJ1-1	NA	TGTGCCAGCAGCTTAGCCCGATTTGCAAACACTGAAGCTTTCTTT	CASSLARFANTEAFF
NA	TRBV12-3/TRBV12-4	TRBJ2-7	NA	TGTGCCAGCAGTCCGGGACGGCGTACCTACGAGCAGTACTTC	CASSPGRRTYEQYF
many	TRBV29-1	TRBJ1-1	NA	TGCAGCGTTGAAGAAGGGCCGGTGAACACTGAAGCTTTCTTT	CSVEEGPVNTEAFF
few	TRBV5-5	TRBJ2-1	NA	TGTGCCAGCAGCTTGGACGGACATGAGCAGTTCTTC	CASSLDGHEQFF
many	TRBV12-3/TRBV12-4	TRBJ2-7	NA	TGTGCCAGCAGTTTAGTGACAGACCACGAGCAGTACTTC	CASSLVTDHEQYF
NA	TRBV28	TRBJ2-7	NA	TGTGCCAGCAGTATTTCTTTCGGACACTCCTACGAGCAGTACTTC	CASSISFGHSYEQYF
NA	TRBV13	TRBJ1-3	NA	TGTGCCAGCAGCTTAGGAGACTCTGGAAACACCATATATTTT	CASSLGDSGNTIYF
NA	TRBV7-2	TRBJ2-7	NA	TGTGCCAGCAGCCATACCGCGGCCTACGAGCAGTACTTC	CASSHTAAYEQYF
NA	TRBV5-6	TRBJ1-1	TRBD1	TGTGCCAGCAGCTGGGGGACAGGTTCCTCGGGGGCTTTCTTT	CASSWGTGSSGAFF
NA	TRBV20-1	TRBJ2-1	NA	TGCAGCCAACCGCGGGGCAATGAGCAGTTCTTC	CSQPRGNEQFF
few	TRBV19	TRBJ2-7	TRBD1	TGTGCCAGTGGGATGGGACAGATCTACGAGCAGTACTTC	CASGMGQIYEQYF
many	TRBV12-3/TRBV12-4	TRBJ1-1	NA	TGTGCCAGCAGTTTTGGAGGGGGTGGCACTGAAGCTTTCTTT	CASSFGGGGTEAFF
many	TRBV4-1	TRBJ1-5	NA	TGCGCCAGCAGCCAAGTCGAGGGTCAGCCCCAGCATTTT	CASSQVEGQPQHF
NA	TRBV14	TRBJ2-2	NA	TGTGCCAGCAGCCAGACTGGAACCGGGGAGCTGTTTTTT	CASSQTGTGELFF
NA	TRBV3-1	TRBJ2-5	TRBD1	TGTGCCAGCAGCCAGGCTGGGACAGGGGGCAGGGGGGAGACCCAGTACTTC	CASSQAGTGGRGETQYF